These 25 T cell receptor beta chains originate from one sample sequenced in a study of preoperative IRX-2 immunotherapy in early breast cancer. Only in-frame clones appear in the TCRdb table, and some are missing; sequencing was by immunoSEQ multiplex PCR. The sample carries tens of thousands of clones, 85% to 95% recorded once. Treatment reported: preoperative locoregional IRX-2 cytokine immunotherapy. This sample comprised tumor tissue, obtained after IRX-2 immunotherapy. The receptor source for this set is a human donor with breast cancer.

The chain carries TRBV5-1 and TRBJ2-3, with 9 bases that match TRBD1. The CDR3 is 16 residues long. The V and J ends lost 1 base and 3 bases, in that order; junction bases with no gene match: 6. CDR1 and CDR2 (germline): SGHRS, YFSETQ. CDR3 sequence reads: CASSLLQGARTDTQYF. The CDR3 nucleotides are TGCGCCAGCAGCTTGTTACAGGGGGCGCGGACAGATACGCAGTATTTT.

The rearrangement uses TRBV19 and TRBJ1-1; TRBD1 matches 8 bases. V lost 4 bases to trimming and J lost 6 bases; unmatched junction nucleotides: 4. Germline CDR1 is LNHDA and CDR2 is SQIVND (reference sequence). The CDR3 is 13 amino acids. The CDR3 region has the DNA TGTGCCAGTAGTACAAACAGGGGGGCTGAAGCTTTCTTT. Protein sequence: CASSTNRGAEAFF. The whole variable domain, filled in from reference TRBV19 and TRBJ1-1, reads DGGITQSPKYLFRKEGQNVTLSCEQNLNHDAMYWYRQDPGQGLRLIYYSQIVNDFQKGDIAEGYSVSREKKESFPLTVTSAQKNPTAFYLCASSTNRGAEAFFGQGTRLTVV.

V gene TRBV7-3 combines with J gene TRBJ1-1; tentatively, D is TRBD1 (5 bases). Germline values: CDR1 SGHTA, CDR2 FQGTGA. The germline V and J ends were trimmed by 6 bases and 5 bases, with 10 bases remaining between them. The CDR3 is 12 amino acids. CDR3 protein: CASRGVRTEAFF. Written as DNA, the CDR3 is TGTGCCAGCAGGGGGGTGAGGACTGAAGCTTTCTTT.

The rearrangement uses TRBV4-1 and TRBJ1-2; 7 nucleotides match TRBD1. Germline CDR1 and CDR2: MGHRA and YSYEKL. V was clipped by 1 base and J by 4 bases; unmatched bases: 3. The CDR3 totals 14 residues. CDR3 protein: CASSQVGQTYGYTF. The CDR3 DNA reads as TGCGCCAGCAGCCAAGTGGGACAGACCTATGGCTACACCTTC.

The CDR3 nucleotides are TGTGCCAGCAGCCCCCGGGGACAGGATACGCAGTATTTT. This encodes CASSPRGQDTQYF. The chain has TRBV7-3 and TRBJ2-3; TRBD1 matches at 7 bases. The germline V gene has CDR1 SGHTA and CDR2 FQGTGA. Unmatched junction bases numbered 5, after V lost 5 bases and J lost 6 bases. This CDR3 spans 13 amino acids.

This chain connects TRBV11-2 to TRBJ2-1; 14 nucleotides line up with TRBD2. Germline V gives CDR1 SGHAT, CDR2 FQNNGV. The CDR3 has 16 amino acids. V lost 5 bases, J lost 9 bases, and 9 bases stayed unmatched. In DNA form, the CDR3 reads TGTGCCAGCAGCACCGCGGGACTAGCGGGGGCAGGTGAGCAGTTCTTC. This sequence encodes CASSTAGLAGAGEQFF.

This clone appeared a single time. This sequence joins TRBV12-5 and TRBJ2-7; tentative D call: TRBD1 (6 bases). The V and J ends lost 3 bases and 0 bases respectively, with 15 bases between them. The germline CDR1 and CDR2 sequences are LGHNT and FRNRAP. CDR3 size: 16 residues. CDR3 in amino acids: CASGLSTGRGSYEQYF. The CDR3 nucleotides are TGTGCTAGTGGTTTATCGACAGGCAGAGGCTCCTACGAGCAGTACTTC. The whole variable domain, filled in from reference TRBV12-5 and TRBJ2-7, reads DARVTQTPRHKVTEMGQEVTMRCQPILGHNTVFWYRQTMMQGLELLAYFRNRAPLDDSGMPKDRFSAEMPDATLATLKIQPSEPRDSAVYFCASGLSTGRGSYEQYFGPGTRLTVT.

The chain has TRBV5-1 and TRBJ1-6; 11 nucleotides line up with TRBD1. The CDR3 is made up of 19 amino acids. Germline CDR1 and CDR2: SGHRS and YFSETQ. Losses at the gene ends were 0 bases for V and 4 bases for J; bases not matched to a gene: 9. Here the CDR3 reads CASSLGTGGHQSYNSPLHF. The CDR3, as DNA: TGCGCCAGCAGCTTGGGGACAGGGGGCCATCAAAGTTATAATTCACCCCTCCACTTT.

The chain is built from TRBV6-1 and TRBJ2-2, with D hard to call. This CDR3 is built from 14 residues. The germline V and J ends were trimmed by 10 bases and 1 base, with 13 bases remaining between them. Germline assignment: CDR1 MNHNS and CDR2 SASEGT. The DNA of the CDR3 is TGTGCCACCCATCTTGAGAGGAACACCGGGGAGCTGTTTTTT. This codes for CATHLERNTGELFF.

This clone has just one count. The rearrangement joins TRBV10-2 to TRBJ1-1; perhaps TRBD1 as D (5 bases). This CDR3 is 14 amino acids long. The V gene lost 0 bases and the J gene lost 7 bases, with 12 bases spanning the gap. Germline lookup yields CDR1 WSHSY and CDR2 SAAADI. As DNA, the CDR3 is TGCGCCAGCAGTGAGTCAGGACAAGGGCATGAAGCTTTCTTT. It is translated as CASSESGQGHEAFF.

The rearrangement uses TRBV11-1 and TRBJ2-5; D ambiguous. This CDR3 comprises 13 residues. Trimming cost V 5 bases and J 5 bases, with 12 bases left between them. Germline loops: CDR1 SGHAT, CDR2 FQDESV (reference sequence). CDR3 sequence (DNA): TGTGCCAGCAGCCCTGACTTTGGGGAGACCCAGTACTTC. It specifies CASSPDFGETQYF.

CDR3 sequence (DNA): TGTGCCAGTAGTACTACCGGACGACAGCTCAATCAGCCCCAGCATTTT. The encoded protein is CASSTTGRQLNQPQHF. This sequence joins TRBV19 and TRBJ1-5, with D tentatively TRBD1 (5 bases). The CDR3 is 16 amino acids. The germline V gene encodes CDR1 LNHDA and CDR2 SQIVND (reference sequence). Deletions cut 4 bases from V and 3 bases from J, with 16 bases between.

The chain uses TRBV5-1 and TRBJ2-5; no firm D call. Germline values: CDR1 SGHRS, CDR2 YFSETQ. The CDR3 length is 11 residues. The V end lost 3 bases, the J end lost 7 bases, and 7 bases lay between the germline ends. The CDR3 loop reads CASSSQRTQYF. DNA of the CDR3: TGCGCCAGCAGCTCACAGCGGACCCAGTACTTC.

This chain joins TRBV7-9 and TRBJ1-4; D gene ambiguous. CDR1 is SEHNR and CDR2 is FQNEAQ in the germline V gene (reference sequence). V shed 4 bases and J shed 8 bases, with 11 bases lying between them. The CDR3 runs 13 residues. The CDR3 sequence: CASSYPGVEKLFF. Written as DNA, the CDR3 is TGTGCCAGCAGCTATCCCGGGGTAGAAAAACTGTTTTTT.

The J gene is TRBJ2-3, the V gene TRBV9; 10 bases map to TRBD1. The V gene end was trimmed by 0 bases and the J gene end by 0 bases; junction bases not matched to a gene: 4. Germline V gene data show CDR1 as SGDLS and CDR2 as YYNGEE. This CDR3 has 17 amino acids. CDR3 sequence reads: CASSVDRTGGSTDTQYF. The CDR3 nucleotides are TGTGCCAGCAGCGTAGACCGGACAGGGGGTAGCACAGATACGCAGTATTTT.

This sequence joins TRBV6-4 and TRBJ2-3; D may correspond to TRBD1 or TRBD2 (6 bases each). The CDR3 consists of 15 residues. With 0 bases removed from V and 1 base from J, the gap between germline ends came to 8 bases. Germline-derived CDR1 and CDR2 are MRHNA and SNTAGT. CDR3 loop: CASSDSRGGTDTQYF. Written as DNA, the CDR3 is TGTGCCAGCAGTGACTCGAGGGGGGGCACAGATACGCAGTATTTT.

J is TRBJ1-1 and V is TRBV6-5; D not certain. This CDR3 has 12 amino acids. V gave up 10 bases and J gave up 7 bases, with 16 bases separating them. The germline CDR1 and CDR2 sequences are MNHEY and SVGAGI. The CDR3 is CATGGGVREAFF. The CDR3 region has the DNA TGTGCCACTGGAGGTGGTGTGCGTGAAGCTTTCTTT.

This chain links TRBV19 with TRBJ2-5, with unresolved D. Germline assignment: CDR1 LNHDA and CDR2 SQIVND (reference sequence). The CDR3 is made up of 14 amino acids. Between the trimmed V and J ends, which lost 5 bases and 1 base, there was a span of 11 bases. The CDR3 DNA follows: TGTGCCAGTAGTTGGACCCAATCCCAAGAGACCCAGTACTTC. Translation gives CASSWTQSQETQYF.

V is TRBV25-1 and J is TRBJ2-7; 8 nucleotides agree with TRBD1. The V gene end was trimmed by 4 bases and the J gene end by 2 bases; junction bases not matched to a gene: 7. Germline V CDR1 and CDR2: MGHDK, SYGVNS. The CDR3 is 15 residues long. CDR3 loop: CASSAAGTGTYEQYF. The CDR3 nucleotides read TGTGCCAGCAGTGCGGCCGGGACAGGTACCTACGAGCAGTACTTC.

The chain joins TRBV29-1 to TRBJ1-1, with TRBD1 matching 8 bases. The CDR3 sequence is 12 residues long. The germline gives CDR1 SQVTM, CDR2 ANQGSEA. Trimming at V came to 7 bases and at J to 4 bases, leaving 5 bases not matched to a gene. In DNA, the CDR3 is TGCAGCGCCCAGGGGGCTGGCACTGAAGCTTTCTTT. This encodes CSAQGAGTEAFF.

This clone was recorded only once. The rearrangement joins TRBV5-4 to TRBJ2-1, with 7 bases lining up with TRBD2. This CDR3 region has 14 residues. Germline V gives CDR1 SGHNT, CDR2 YYREEE (reference sequence). V gave up 7 bases and J gave up 2 bases; unmatched junction bases: 6. The CDR3 loop reads CASRGRTAYNEQFF. In DNA, the CDR3 is TGTGCCAGCCGCGGGAGAACGGCCTACAATGAGCAGTTCTTC.

This clone was seen more than once but under ten times. The chain couples TRBV5-1 to TRBJ1-1, with TRBD1 as a possible D gene (5 bases). The ends were cut back, 1 base at V and 4 bases at J, with 8 bases in the middle. The germline V gene has CDR1 SGHRS and CDR2 YFSETQ. The CDR3 is 13 amino acids. The chain's CDR3 is CASSLMQGTEAFF. In DNA, the CDR3 is TGCGCCAGCAGCTTGATGCAGGGCACTGAAGCTTTCTTT.

CDR3 sequence: CASSLQDRGYNEQFF. The CDR3, as DNA: TGTGCCAGCAGCTTACAGGACAGGGGATACAATGAGCAGTTCTTC. This chain connects TRBV7-3 to TRBJ2-1; 9 bases are shared with TRBD1. The CDR3 consists of 15 residues. Germline CDR1 is SGHTA and CDR2 is FQGTGA. The trim removed 2 bases at V and 4 bases at J, leaving 3 bases unmatched. Full variable domain (rest looked up from reference TRBV7-3 and TRBJ2-1): GAGVSQTPSNKVTEKGKYVELRCDPISGHTALYWYRQSLGQGPEFLIYFQGTGAADDSGLPNDRFFAVRPEGSVSTLKIQRTERGDSAVYLCASSLQDRGYNEQFFGPGTRLTVL.

The J gene is TRBJ2-7, the V gene TRBV5-1; D gene ambiguous. CDR1 and CDR2 (germline): SGHRS, YFSETQ. The V gene lost 0 bases and the J gene lost 2 bases, with 15 bases spanning the gap. CDR3 length: 16 amino acids. CDR3 protein: CASSLAVASSTYEQYF. CDR3 DNA sequence: TGCGCCAGCAGCTTGGCCGTGGCTTCTTCAACCTACGAGCAGTACTTC.

V usage is TRBV27 and J usage is TRBJ2-2; the D is unclear. From germline, CDR1 is MNHEY and CDR2 SMNVEV (reference sequence). The CDR3 spans 12 residues. Trimming pared 5 bases from V and 8 bases from J, leaving 9 bases between. The CDR3 reads CASSATLGELFF. The CDR3 nucleotides are TGTGCCAGCAGTGCAACCCTGGGGGAGCTGTTTTTT.